This TCR beta chain originates from a study of OX40 agonist ivuxolimab in advanced cancers. Method: immunoSEQ multiplex PCR; TCRdb's copy keeps in-frame clones and lacks some. This sample has roughly 90,000 clones; more than 75% occur once, and the top ten carry 0.3% to 0.4%. Notes on the study in general: There were, on average, more expanded clones in CD8+ T cells than in CD4+. Doses of 0.1 to 3.0 mg/kg were accompanied by clonal expansion of CD4+ and CD8+ blood T cells by week 6. No determination was made of the antigen specificity of the expanded peripheral T cells.

In regard to this clone: The antigen remains unidentified.

This specimen consisted of CD4+ or CD8+ T cells sorted from blood, obtained in a trial of the OX40 agonist ivuxolimab. The sequence came from an adult with an advanced solid tumor such as melanoma, head and neck, liver or kidney cancer.

Here the CDR3 DNA reads TGCGCCAGCTTCCGGCTAGTACCCACAGATACGCAGTATTTT. Translated: CASFRLVPTDTQYF. The chain carries TRBV5-1 and TRBJ2-3; D gene ambiguous. The ends were cut back, 7 bases at V and 2 bases at J, with 14 bases in the middle. Per the germline V gene, CDR1 is SGHRS and CDR2 is YFSETQ. CDR3 length: 14 residues. Supplemented by reference TRBV5-1 and TRBJ2-3, the full variable domain reads KAGVTQTPRYLIKTRGQQVTLSCSPISGHRSVSWYQQTPGQGLQFLFEYFSETQRNKGNFPGRFSGRQFSNSRSEMNVSTLELGDSALYLCASFRLVPTDTQYFGPGTRLTVL.